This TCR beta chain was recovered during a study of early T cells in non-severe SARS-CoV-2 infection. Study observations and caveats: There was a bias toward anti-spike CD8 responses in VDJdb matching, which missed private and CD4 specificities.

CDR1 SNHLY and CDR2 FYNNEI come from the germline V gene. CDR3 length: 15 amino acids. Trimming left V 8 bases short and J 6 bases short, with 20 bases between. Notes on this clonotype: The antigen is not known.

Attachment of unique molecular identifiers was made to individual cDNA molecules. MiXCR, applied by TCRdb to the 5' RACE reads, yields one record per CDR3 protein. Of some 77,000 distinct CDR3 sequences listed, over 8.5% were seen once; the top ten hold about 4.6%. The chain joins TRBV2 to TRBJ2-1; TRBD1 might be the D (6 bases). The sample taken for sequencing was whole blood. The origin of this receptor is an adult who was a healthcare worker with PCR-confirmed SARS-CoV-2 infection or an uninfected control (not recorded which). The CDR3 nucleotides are TGTGCCAGCGGATGGGCTTCAGGGGCGGGCAATGAGCAGTTCTTC. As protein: CASGWASGAGNEQFF.